A selection of T cell receptor beta chains follows, all from one sample in a study of blood T cell repertoires in COVID-19. Data came from immunoSEQ multiplex PCR; TCRdb stores just in-frame clones and leaves some out. Of about 97,000 clones in the sample, approximately 85% were seen once. Sequencing used peripheral blood. The receptor source for this set is a man aged 35-49 years with active or convalescent COVID-19. Each CDR3 is given with its conserved first and last residue. A D gene is named only where the DNA matches it firmly. Clone size is not always given. Where it is, it says once, few, many or a class for expanded clones.

NA | TRBD1 | TRBJ2-7 | TRBV5-1 | TGCGCCAGCAGCCCTGGACAGGGGGGGTTCTACGAGCAGTACTTC | CASSPGQGGFYEQYF
few | NA | TRBJ1-1 | TRBV21-1 | TGTGCCGCCGACAGGGGGCAGGCCGGAGCTTTCTTT | CAADRGQAGAFF
NA | TRBD1 | TRBJ1-2 | TRBV12-3/TRBV12-4 | TGTGCCAGCAGGCGACAGGGGAACTATGGCTACACCTTC | CASRRQGNYGYTF
NA | TRBD2 | TRBJ2-3 | TRBV3-1/TRBV3-2 | TGTGCCAGCAGCCAGGGACTAGCTACAGATACGCAGTATTTT | CASSQGLATDTQYF
NA | NA | TRBJ1-6 | TRBV7-9 | TGTGCCAGCAGCCTACAAGGAGGATCCAATTCACCCCTCCACTTT | CASSLQGGSNSPLHF
NA | NA | TRBJ2-2 | TRBV12-3/TRBV12-4 | TGTGCCAGCAGGTCAGGAAACACCGGGGAGCTGTTTTTT | CASRSGNTGELFF
NA | NA | TRBJ1-5 | TRBV27 | TGTGCCAGCAGTTCCTTTAGCAATCAGCCCCAGCATTTT | CASSSFSNQPQHF
once | NA | TRBJ2-3 | TRBV3-1/TRBV3-2 | TGTGCCAGCAGCCAAGGGCAGGGCGTCACAGATACGCAGTATTTT | CASSQGQGVTDTQYF
NA | NA | TRBJ2-7 | TRBV6-1 | TGTGCCAGCAGTGAAGAGCATACCTACGAGCAGTACTTC | CASSEEHTYEQYF
once | TRBD2 | TRBJ2-3 | TRBV19 | TGTGCCACCGCCGGAGGACTAGCGGGGATGGCAGATACGCAGTATTTT | CATAGGLAGMADTQYF
NA | TRBD1 | TRBJ1-2 | TRBV3-1/TRBV3-2 | TGTGCCAGCAGCCAGGGGTGGGACAGGGCTGGCTACACCTTC | CASSQGWDRAGYTF
NA | TRBD1 | TRBJ2-7 | TRBV11-2 | TGTGCCAGCAGCCACGGGACAGGGTCCTACGAGCAGTACTTC | CASSHGTGSYEQYF
NA | TRBD1 | TRBJ2-1 | TRBV19 | TGTGCCAGTAGCGACAGGGTTGGAGATGAGCAGTTCTTC | CASSDRVGDEQFF
once | NA | TRBJ2-3 | TRBV7-3 | TGTGCCAGCAGCCCTAGACCCACAGATACGCAGTATTTT | CASSPRPTDTQYF